Listed below are T cell receptor beta chains from one sample, sequenced in a study of OX40 agonist ivuxolimab in advanced cancers. The method was immunoSEQ multiplex PCR; TCRdb's version includes in-frame clones alone and lacks a portion of them. The data contain about 43,000 clones, more than 75% of them singletons. The sample was CD4+ or CD8+ T cells sorted from blood, taken in a trial of the OX40 agonist ivuxolimab. The receptors were gathered from an adult with an advanced solid tumor such as melanoma, head and neck, liver or kidney cancer. CDR3s include the opening cysteine and the closing phenylalanine or tryptophan. A D gene is named only where the DNA matches it firmly. Clone size, where shown, is once, few, many, or a class for clones that have expanded.

clone_size: -; j_call: TRBJ1-1; v_call: TRBV7-2; d_call: -; cdr3_nt: TGTGCCAGCAGCTTATGGCAGTCCTCGAACACTGAAGCTTTCTTT; cdr3_aa: CASSLWQSSNTEAFF
clone_size: -; j_call: TRBJ1-2; v_call: TRBV29-1; d_call: TRBD1; cdr3_nt: TGCAGCGTTGCTATGGGGACAGGACACTATGGCTACACCTTC; cdr3_aa: CSVAMGTGHYGYTF
clone_size: -; j_call: TRBJ2-7; v_call: TRBV20-1; d_call: -; cdr3_nt: TGCAGTGCTAGAGATGGCCCCGAGCAGTACTTC; cdr3_aa: CSARDGPEQYF
clone_size: -; j_call: TRBJ2-3; v_call: TRBV19; d_call: -; cdr3_nt: TGTGCCAGTTGGGCTGCGGGATTCACAGATACGCAGTATTTT; cdr3_aa: CASWAAGFTDTQYF
clone_size: -; j_call: TRBJ1-5; v_call: TRBV13; d_call: -; cdr3_nt: TGTGCCAGCAGTGAAGGGGGAGGTCAGCCCCAGCATTTT; cdr3_aa: CASSEGGGQPQHF
clone_size: -; j_call: TRBJ2-2; v_call: TRBV4-1; d_call: -; cdr3_nt: TGCGCCAGCAGCCAAGATCCCCGTCGGCCAGGGGTCGGGGAGCTGTTTTTT; cdr3_aa: CASSQDPRRPGVGELFF
clone_size: -; j_call: TRBJ2-6; v_call: TRBV28; d_call: -; cdr3_nt: TGTGCCAGCAGTACTATAAGGGGTTCTGGGGCCAACGTCCTGACTTTC; cdr3_aa: CASSTIRGSGANVLTF
clone_size: -; j_call: TRBJ2-5; v_call: TRBV4-1; d_call: -; cdr3_nt: TGCGCCAGCAGCCAAGTCGTCGAGACCCAGTACTTC; cdr3_aa: CASSQVVETQYF
clone_size: -; j_call: TRBJ2-2; v_call: TRBV4-2; d_call: TRBD2; cdr3_nt: TGTGCCAGCAGCCAAGGGTCGACTAGCGGGAACACCGGGGAGCTGTTTTTT; cdr3_aa: CASSQGSTSGNTGELFF
clone_size: few; j_call: TRBJ1-3; v_call: TRBV29-1; d_call: -; cdr3_nt: TGCAGCGTTGAAGACTCTGGAAACACCATATATTTT; cdr3_aa: CSVEDSGNTIYF
clone_size: -; j_call: TRBJ2-3; v_call: TRBV19; d_call: TRBD2; cdr3_nt: TGTGCCAGTAGTATAGATCGTCTCAGCGGGAGAGCAGATACGCAGTATTTT; cdr3_aa: CASSIDRLSGRADTQYF
clone_size: -; j_call: TRBJ2-2; v_call: TRBV7-9; d_call: -; cdr3_nt: TGTGCCAGCAGCCTTCCCGGTAGCGGCAGTTCTGTCGGGGAGCTGTTTTTT; cdr3_aa: CASSLPGSGSSVGELFF